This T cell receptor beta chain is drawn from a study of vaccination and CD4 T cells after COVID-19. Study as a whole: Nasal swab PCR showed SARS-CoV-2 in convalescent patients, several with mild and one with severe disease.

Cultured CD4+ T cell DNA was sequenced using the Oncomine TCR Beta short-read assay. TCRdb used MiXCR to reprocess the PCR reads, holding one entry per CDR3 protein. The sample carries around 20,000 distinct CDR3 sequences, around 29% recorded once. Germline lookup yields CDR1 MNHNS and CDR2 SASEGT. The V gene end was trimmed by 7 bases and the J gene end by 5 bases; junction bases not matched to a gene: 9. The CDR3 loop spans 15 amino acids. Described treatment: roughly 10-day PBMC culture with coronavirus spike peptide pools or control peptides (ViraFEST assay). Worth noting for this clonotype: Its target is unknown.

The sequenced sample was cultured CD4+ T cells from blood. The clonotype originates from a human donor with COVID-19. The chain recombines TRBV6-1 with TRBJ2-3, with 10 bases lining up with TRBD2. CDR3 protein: CASKGLAGDRDTQYF. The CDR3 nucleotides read TGTGCCAGCAAGGGTCTAGCGGGGGACCGAGATACGCAGTATTTT.